A single T cell receptor beta chain is shown here with its context. The method was immunoSEQ multiplex PCR; TCRdb's version includes in-frame clones alone and lacks a portion of them. The table lists over 12,000 clones, around 85% of them singletons, with roughly a fifth in the top ten. This specimen belongs to a study of T cell changes during pregnancy in multiple sclerosis. CDR1 is MDHEN and CDR2 is SYDVKM in the germline V gene. The CDR3 runs to 13 residues. After removal of 8 bases from V and 5 bases from J, the junction contained 4 bases not matched to a gene. This clonotype originated in a female donor with multiple sclerosis, enrolled in a pregnancy study. The chain combines TRBV28 with TRBJ2-1; 9 nucleotides agree with TRBD2. The source was CD8+ T cells from peripheral blood mononuclear cells, collected in the first trimester of pregnancy. The CDR3 coding sequence is TGTGCCAGCGGCAGACTAGCGGACAATGAGCAGTTCTTC. It encodes CASGRLADNEQFF.